The 13 T cell receptor beta chains listed next were all sequenced from one sample in a study of T cell repertoires in cytomegalovirus infection. TCRdb reprocessed the reads via MiXCR and lists one record per CDR3 protein. The sample carries approximately 730,000 distinct CDR3 sequences, around 35% recorded once. These receptors have no known antigen. Sample: cultured PBMCs, taken from culture after CMV antigen stimulation. These receptors originate from a human donor in good health (CMV status not recorded). Some clones in this sample may be carry-over from other donors' samples.

This clonotype was recorded many times. The gene calls are TRBV7-2 and TRBJ2-5; TRBD1 aligns across 8 bases. Germline V gene lookup returns CDR1 SGHTA and CDR2 FQGNSA. This CDR3 is built from 13 residues. Losses at the gene ends were 3 bases for V and 5 bases for J; bases not matched to a gene: 2. The CDR3 reads CASSFNRGETQYF. CDR3 bases: TGTGCCAGCAGCTTTAACAGGGGGGAGACCCAGTACTTC.

V usage is TRBV9 and J usage is TRBJ2-7; D is undetermined. This CDR3 is 14 amino acids long. Trimming took 0 bases from V and 0 from J, leaving 7 bases between them. Germline CDR1 SGDLS, CDR2 YYNGEE. The DNA of the CDR3 is TGTGCCAGCAGCGTAGGCACTAACTCCTACGAGCAGTACTTC. Its protein is CASSVGTNSYEQYF.

The table lists this clonotype with a few counts. The genes are TRBV19 and TRBJ1-5, with D possibly TRBD1 on 6 matching bases. Per the germline V gene, CDR1 is LNHDA and CDR2 is SQIVND (reference sequence). Trimming took 1 base from V and 3 from J, leaving 10 bases between them. The CDR3 totals 15 residues. The CDR3 loop reads CASSIGGGNNQPQHF. The CDR3 DNA is TGTGCCAGTAGTATAGGAGGGGGTAACAATCAGCCCCAGCATTTT.

The DNA of the CDR3 is TGCAGTGCTAGGCCGGGACTAGTCCCAGATACGCAGTATTTT. This translates into CSARPGLVPDTQYF. The chain combines TRBV20-1 with TRBJ2-3; 8 bases are shared with TRBD2. Germline V CDR1 and CDR2: DFQATT, SNEGSKA (reference sequence). This CDR3 comprises 14 residues. V lost 3 bases and J lost 4; bases outside the gene matches: 6.

V is TRBV19 and J is TRBJ1-4; D not certain. The CDR3 sequence is 14 residues long. The V and J ends lost 4 bases and 0 bases respectively, with 6 bases between them. The germline CDR1 and CDR2 sequences are LNHDA and SQIVND (reference sequence). The CDR3 is CASSRIATNEKLFF. CDR3 DNA sequence: TGTGCCAGTAGTAGGATTGCAACTAATGAAAAACTGTTTTTT.

The J gene is TRBJ1-3, the V gene TRBV12-3 or TRBV12-4; D is uncertain. The CDR3 is made up of 15 amino acids. V dropped 5 bases and J dropped 0 bases, with 11 bases sitting between them. The CDR3 is CASSPSFASGNTIYF. CDR3 DNA: TGTGCCAGCAGTCCGAGTTTCGCCTCTGGAAACACCATATATTTT.

The chain has TRBV10-3 and TRBJ1-2, with 7 positions matching TRBD1. CDR3 length: 14 residues. Trimming removed 2 bases from V and 8 bases from J; junction bases left unmatched: 8. CDR1 and CDR2 from the germline V gene are ENHRY and SYGVKD. The CDR3 region has the DNA TGTGCCATCAGTGAGCCCACGACAGGGAGAGGCTACACCTTC. It specifies CAISEPTTGRGYTF.

The V and J genes are TRBV3-1 and TRBJ2-1; D is unclear. Trimming removed 4 bases at V and 6 bases at J, with 10 bases between. Germline V gene sequence: CDR1 LGHDT, CDR2 YNNKEL (reference sequence). The CDR3 is 13 residues long. The CDR3 region is CASSRSRGNEQFF. DNA of the CDR3: TGTGCCAGCAGCCGCTCTAGAGGCAATGAGCAGTTCTTC.

The chain couples TRBV7-9 to TRBJ2-3; weak D call: TRBD1 (7 bases). The CDR3 has 16 residues. Trimming took off 6 bases at V and 4 bases at J, with 20 bases between the two ends. The germline CDR1 and CDR2 sequences are SEHNR and FQNEAQ (reference sequence). The CDR3 reads CASRSETGGGPDTQYF. The CDR3 region has the DNA TGTGCCAGCAGGTCCGAGACAGGAGGGGGCCCAGATACGCAGTATTTT.

This clonotype was observed once. The chain carries TRBV20-1 and TRBJ2-7; possible D gene TRBD2, 5 bases. The ends were cut back, 4 bases at V and 9 bases at J, with 19 bases in the middle. The germline V gene encodes CDR1 DFQATT and CDR2 SNEGSKA (reference sequence). The CDR3 contains 13 residues. As DNA, the CDR3 is TGCAGTGCTACGGAGACTAAAACCTTAGGGCAGTACTTC. It encodes CSATETKTLGQYF.

The table lists this clonotype with a few counts. The rearrangement uses TRBV7-2 and TRBJ2-3; tentative D call: TRBD1 (7 bases). With 7 bases removed from V and 11 bases from J, the gap between germline ends came to 19 bases. Germline CDR1 SGHTA, CDR2 FQGNSA. This CDR3 spans 13 amino acids. For the CDR3, the DNA is TGTGCCAGCACCCTCGGAGGGGACAGAAAGCAGTATTTT. Encoded protein: CASTLGGDRKQYF.

This clonotype was seen only a few times. The J gene is TRBJ2-5, the V gene TRBV23-1; D perhaps matches TRBD2 (5 bases). TRBV23-1 carries the ORF label, with uncertain function. The CDR3 has 19 amino acids. Trimming pared 3 bases from V and 5 bases from J, leaving 28 bases between. CDR3 residues: CASSHLVPRARGLVETQYF. The CDR3 bases are TGCGCCAGCAGTCACCTCGTCCCTCGGGCCCGAGGGCTCGTCGAGACCCAGTACTTC.

This clonotype has a handful of counts. This sequence joins TRBV12-3 or TRBV12-4 and TRBJ2-4, with a weak D call TRBD2 (5 bases). Deletions cut 0 bases from V and 6 bases from J, with 12 bases between. This CDR3 spans 15 amino acids. The CDR3 coding sequence is TGTGCCAGCAGTTTAGCTTCCGGGGTGGGAAACATTCAGTACTTC. Protein sequence: CASSLASGVGNIQYF.